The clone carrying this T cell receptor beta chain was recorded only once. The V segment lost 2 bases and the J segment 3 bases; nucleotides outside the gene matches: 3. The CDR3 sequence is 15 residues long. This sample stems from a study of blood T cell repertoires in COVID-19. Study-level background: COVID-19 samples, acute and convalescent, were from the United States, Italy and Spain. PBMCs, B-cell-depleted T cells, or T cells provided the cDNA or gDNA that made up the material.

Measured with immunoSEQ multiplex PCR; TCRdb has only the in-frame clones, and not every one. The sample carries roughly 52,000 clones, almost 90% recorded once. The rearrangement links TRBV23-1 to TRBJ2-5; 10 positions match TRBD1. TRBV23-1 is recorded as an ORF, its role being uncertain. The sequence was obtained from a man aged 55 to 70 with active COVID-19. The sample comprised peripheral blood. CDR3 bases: TGCGCCAGCAGTCAAACCGGGACAGGGGAAGAGACCCAGTACTTC. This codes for CASSQTGTGEETQYF.